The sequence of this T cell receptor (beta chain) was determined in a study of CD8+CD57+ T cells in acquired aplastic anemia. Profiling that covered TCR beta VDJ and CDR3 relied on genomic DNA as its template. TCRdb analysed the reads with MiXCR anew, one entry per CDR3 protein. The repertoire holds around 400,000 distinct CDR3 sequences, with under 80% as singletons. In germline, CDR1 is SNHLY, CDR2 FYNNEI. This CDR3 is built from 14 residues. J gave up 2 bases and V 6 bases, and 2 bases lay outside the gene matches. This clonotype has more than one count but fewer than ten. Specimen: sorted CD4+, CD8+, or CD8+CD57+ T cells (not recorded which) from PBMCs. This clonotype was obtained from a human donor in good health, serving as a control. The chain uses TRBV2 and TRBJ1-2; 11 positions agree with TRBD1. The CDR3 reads CASRGQGENYGYTF. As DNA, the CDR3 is TGTGCCAGCAGGGGACAGGGGGAGAACTATGGCTACACCTTC.